This T cell receptor (beta chain) was identified in a study of CXCR3-negative and CXCR3-positive naive CD8 T cells. TRB cDNA was prepared as libraries by UMI-labeled 5' RACE. One entry per CDR3 protein, without DNA, is what TCRdb gives after re-calling the 5' RACE reads. Its clone listing holds tens of thousands of distinct CDR3 sequences. The CDR3 spans 15 residues. Per the germline V gene, CDR1 is SGHRS and CDR2 is YFSETQ. V and J are TRBV5-1 and TRBJ2-7; TCRdb's D call of TRBD1 is untestable without DNA. The origin of this receptor is a human donor in good health. Some clones in this sample may be carry-over from other donors' samples. The source material was naive CXCR3- CD8+ T cells from blood. Noted subset: CD45RO-CCR7+CD27+CD95- naive CD8+ T cells lacking CXCR3 (TNR3-). The CDR3 protein is CASSLAGQGVYEQYF.